This TCR beta chain stems from a study of human versus mouse CDR3 diversity and MHC coevolution. Across the whole study: Each sample yielded about 0.6 x 10^7 to 1.8 x 10^7 valid reads. Findings of the study overall: iCHAO1 estimated the human TCR beta repertoire at around 1.5 million clonotypes.

Turning to this clone: The antigen remains unidentified.

The repertoire was sequenced with immunoSEQ multiplex PCR; TCRdb's copy has only in-frame clones and lacks some. The sample yields about 80,000 clones, 93% seen once. The V end lost 3 bases, the J end lost 7 bases, and 13 bases lay between the germline ends. The CDR3 contains 13 residues. Germline CDR1 is SGHTA and CDR2 is FQGTGA. This sequence originates from a person between 30 and 69 years old in good health. The V and J genes are TRBV7-3 and TRBJ2-7, with TRBD1 as a possible D gene (6 bases). Sequencing was performed on naive CD4+ T cells from blood. Subset: CD45RO-negative CD62L-positive naive CD4 T cells. The CDR3, as DNA: TGTGCCAGCAGCTTGGCAGGGGCTGGAGAGCAGTACTTC. Translated: CASSLAGAGEQYF.